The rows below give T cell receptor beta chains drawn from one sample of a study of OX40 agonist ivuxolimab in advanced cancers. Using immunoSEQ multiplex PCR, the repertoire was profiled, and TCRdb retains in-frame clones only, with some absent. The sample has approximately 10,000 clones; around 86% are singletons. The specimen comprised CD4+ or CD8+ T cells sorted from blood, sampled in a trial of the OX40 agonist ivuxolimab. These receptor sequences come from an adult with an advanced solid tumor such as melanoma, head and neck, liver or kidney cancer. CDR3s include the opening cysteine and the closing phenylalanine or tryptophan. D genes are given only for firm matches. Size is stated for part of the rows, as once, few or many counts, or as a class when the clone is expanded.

TGCGCCAGCAGAACTGGACAGGGAGTAAGCGGAAACACCATATATTTT	CASRTGQGVSGNTIYF	TRBD1	TRBV5-1	TRBJ1-3	NA
TGTGCCAGCAGTGACAGGGTGTACGAGCAGTACTTC	CASSDRVYEQYF	NA	TRBV6-4	TRBJ2-7	NA
TGTGCCAGCAGTGAGACAGGGTTGGGACAAGAGACCCAGTACTTC	CASSETGLGQETQYF	TRBD1	TRBV6-1	TRBJ2-5	NA
TGTGCCAGCAGCTTAGTTTGGCAGGGGACCTCCTACGAGCAGTACTTC	CASSLVWQGTSYEQYF	NA	TRBV7-9	TRBJ2-7	NA
TGTGCCTGGAGTATCGACAGGGCGAATCAGCCCCAGCATTTT	CAWSIDRANQPQHF	TRBD1	TRBV30	TRBJ1-5	few
TGTGCTAGTGGTTTGGTAGGGGGAATTGGGAACACTGAAGCTTTCTTT	CASGLVGGIGNTEAFF	NA	TRBV12-5	TRBJ1-1	NA
TGCGCCAGCAGCATCCGGGTCCGGGGCTATGGCTACACCTTC	CASSIRVRGYGYTF	NA	TRBV4-3	TRBJ1-2	NA
TGTGCCAGCAGTCCATCCGCGGGTTCTGGAAACACCATATATTTT	CASSPSAGSGNTIYF	NA	TRBV6-5	TRBJ1-3	NA
TGCAGCGCAAACCTCGGGGGCTACGAGCAGTACTTC	CSANLGGYEQYF	NA	TRBV29-1	TRBJ2-7	NA
TGTGCCAGCAGCCGACTAGCGGGAGGTAATAATGAGCAGTTCTTC	CASSRLAGGNNEQFF	TRBD2	TRBV7-3	TRBJ2-1	NA
TGCGCCAGCAGTACCAGGGGCGCGTACACCGGGGAGCTGTTTTTT	CASSTRGAYTGELFF	NA	TRBV10-1	TRBJ2-2	NA
TGTGCCAGCAGCTTAGGGTGGACAGGGGGCGGAGAAAAACTGTTTTTT	CASSLGWTGGGEKLFF	TRBD1	TRBV11-2	TRBJ1-4	few
TGTGCTAGTGGTTTGGTAATCGGGGGTGAGCAGTTCTTC	CASGLVIGGEQFF	NA	TRBV12-5	TRBJ2-1	once
TGTGCCAGCAGCTTAGTCGGGGAACGAACCCTCTCCTACGAGCAGTACTTC	CASSLVGERTLSYEQYF	NA	TRBV7-9	TRBJ2-7	NA
TGCGCCAGCAGCCTTTACCCAGCCAGTTCCTACGAGCAGTACTTC	CASSLYPASSYEQYF	NA	TRBV5-1	TRBJ2-7	NA
TGTGCCAGCAGCTTAATCAGGGGGCTGGATGAAAAACTGTTTTTT	CASSLIRGLDEKLFF	TRBD1	TRBV7-9	TRBJ1-4	NA
TGTGCCAGCAGTTTTACAGGAGCCTACGAGCAGTACTTC	CASSFTGAYEQYF	NA	TRBV28	TRBJ2-7	NA
TGTGCCAGCAGCTTGGTAGCTGGGGTCACTGAAGCTTTCTTT	CASSLVAGVTEAFF	NA	TRBV5-8	TRBJ1-1	NA
TGCGCCAGCAGCCCTACTTATGGGGGACAGGGTTCCTACGAGCAGTACTTC	CASSPTYGGQGSYEQYF	TRBD1	TRBV4-1	TRBJ2-7	NA
TGTGCCAGCAGTTTAGGGGGGGGGACCTACGAGCAGTACTTC	CASSLGGGTYEQYF	TRBD2	TRBV27	TRBJ2-7	few
TGTGCCAGTAGTAAGGTTGCGGGCACAGATACGCAGTATTTT	CASSKVAGTDTQYF	NA	TRBV19	TRBJ2-3	NA
TGTGCCAGCAGCGGAATCACTTCGACCCGCGGCTACACCTTC	CASSGITSTRGYTF	NA	TRBV7-9	TRBJ1-2	NA
TGTGCCAGCACCAAGGGAGGGGCGGTGACTGAAGCTTTCTTT	CASTKGGAVTEAFF	NA	TRBV27	TRBJ1-1	NA